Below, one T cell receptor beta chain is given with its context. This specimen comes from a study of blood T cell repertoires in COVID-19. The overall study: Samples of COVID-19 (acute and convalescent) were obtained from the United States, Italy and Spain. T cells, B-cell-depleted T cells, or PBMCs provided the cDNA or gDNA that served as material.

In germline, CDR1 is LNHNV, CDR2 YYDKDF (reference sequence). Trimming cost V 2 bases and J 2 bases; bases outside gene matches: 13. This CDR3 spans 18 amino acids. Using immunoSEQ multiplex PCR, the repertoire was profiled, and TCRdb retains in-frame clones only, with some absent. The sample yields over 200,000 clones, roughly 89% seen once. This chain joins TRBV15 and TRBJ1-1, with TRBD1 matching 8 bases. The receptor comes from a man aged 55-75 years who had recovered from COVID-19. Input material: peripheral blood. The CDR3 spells CATSRLGETGAENTEAFF. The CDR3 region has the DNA TGTGCCACCAGCAGATTGGGAGAGACAGGGGCCGAAAACACTGAAGCTTTCTTT.